The 21 T cell receptor beta chains reported below all come from one sample, sequenced in a study of identifying expanded T cells in peripheral blood. TCRdb's table, derived via immunoSEQ multiplex PCR, lists solely in-frame clones and lacks some. The table records 100,000 to 150,000 clones, approximately 86% of them present only once. Sample: blood. Receptors originate from a person aged 18 to 75 in good health.

CDR3 nucleotides: TGTGCCAGCAGTTTAGTAAGGGGGCCGGAAAGCTCCTACAATGAGCAGTTCTTC. Its protein product is CASSLVRGPESSYNEQFF. The V call is TRBV28, the J call TRBJ2-1; 7 bases line up with TRBD1. Germline CDR1 and CDR2: MDHEN and SYDVKM. With V trimmed by 2 bases and J by 0 bases, 10 bases remained unmatched. The CDR3 runs 18 residues.

The count of this clone is one. J is TRBJ2-3 and V is TRBV7-3; D is possibly TRBD2 (6 bases). The V gene lost 4 bases and the J gene lost 3 bases, with 11 bases spanning the gap. CDR1 and CDR2 from the germline V gene are SGHTA and FQGTGA. The CDR3 totals 14 residues. CDR3 bases: TGTGCCAGCAGCTCAGGGAGGTATACAGATACGCAGTATTTT. As protein: CASSSGRYTDTQYF.

The rearrangement joins TRBV18 to TRBJ2-5; 8 bases align to TRBD2. The trim removed 1 base at V and 5 bases at J, leaving 6 bases unmatched. The CDR3 sequence is 15 residues long. CDR1 is KGHSH and CDR2 is LQKENI in the germline V gene. Written as DNA, the CDR3 is TGTGCCAGCTCACCACGTCGGGAGGGCCCTGAGACCCAGTACTTC. Its translation: CASSPRREGPETQYF.

CDR3 protein: CASSQESGAGEQYF. CDR3 sequence (DNA): TGCGCCAGCAGCCAAGAATCGGGGGCTGGGGAGCAGTACTTC. The chain uses TRBV4-3 and TRBJ2-7, with D possibly being TRBD1 or TRBD2 (6 bases each). This CDR3 contains 14 residues. With 0 bases removed from V and 7 bases from J, the gap between germline ends came to 13 bases. Germline V gene data show CDR1 as LGHNA and CDR2 as YSLEER.

The chain uses TRBV7-2 and TRBJ1-2; D is unresolved. This CDR3 comprises 14 residues. Between the trimmed V and J ends, which lost 2 bases and 3 bases, there was a span of 10 bases. In germline, CDR1 is SGHTA, CDR2 FQGNSA. The CDR3, as DNA: TGTGCCAGCAGCTTACGTCGCGCGGACTATGGCTACACCTTC. Its protein is CASSLRRADYGYTF.

This chain joins TRBV20-1 and TRBJ2-1, with TRBD2 matching 7 bases. The CDR3 spans 11 residues. The V gene's germline CDR1 is DFQATT and CDR2 SNEGSKA (reference sequence). In DNA, the CDR3 is TGCAGCCCGCGGGGGATGGGTGAGCAGTTCTTC. The encoded protein is CSPRGMGEQFF.

This clone occurred a few times. It is likely a read error, because the conserved phenylalanine at the end of the CDR3 is missing. The DNA is left out, because the CDR3 cannot be placed on it with certainty; the CDR3 is given as TCRdb lists it. The J gene is TRBJ1-2, the V gene TRBV25-1; the D call of TRBD1 is as the table states it, not checked on the DNA. Germline CDR1 reads MGHDK; CDR2 reads SYGVNS. Termini included, the CDR3 measures 11 amino acids. The CDR3: CASSEPRTGST.

In its sample, this clone was seen many times. This sequence joins TRBV7-3 and TRBJ2-1; TRBD1 agrees at 7 bases. The CDR3 is 15 amino acids. Per the germline V gene, CDR1 is SGHTA and CDR2 is FQGTGA. Unmatched junction bases numbered 10, after V lost 5 bases and J lost 6 bases. Here the CDR3 reads CASSLHWDRPNEQFF. The DNA for the CDR3 is TGTGCCAGCAGCCTGCACTGGGACAGACCCAATGAGCAGTTCTTC.

The rearrangement uses TRBV2 and TRBJ2-7; D is perhaps TRBD2 (5 bases). CDR1 and CDR2 (germline): SNHLY, FYNNEI. Trimming removed 7 bases at V and 6 bases at J, with 10 bases between. This CDR3 is built from 11 residues. The CDR3 coding sequence is TGTGCCAGCATGAGGGCCTCCGAGCAGTACTTC. This encodes CASMRASEQYF.

This clone has just a few counts. The chain employs TRBV18 and TRBJ1-2, with TRBD1 matching over 8 bases. The germline CDR1 and CDR2 sequences are KGHSH and LQKENI. The CDR3 contains 15 residues. V lost 4 bases, J lost 3 bases, and 7 bases stayed unmatched. The CDR3 spells CASSLTQGADYGYTF. The CDR3 nucleotides read TGTGCCAGCTCACTCACGCAGGGGGCTGACTATGGCTACACCTTC. The whole variable domain, remainder taken from reference TRBV18 and TRBJ1-2, is NAGVMQNPRHLVRRRGQEARLRCSPMKGHSHVYWYRQLPEEGLKFMVYLQKENIIDESGMPKERFSAEFPKEGPSILRIQQVVRGDSAAYFCASSLTQGADYGYTFGSGTRLTVV.

CDR3 sequence: CASRAQGVNTDTQYF. As DNA, the CDR3 is TGTGCCAGTAGGGCACAGGGAGTTAACACAGATACGCAGTATTTT. V is TRBV19 and J is TRBJ2-3, with D maybe TRBD1 (6 bases). The V and J ends lost 6 bases and 2 bases respectively, with 15 bases between them. The CDR3 totals 15 residues. Looked up from germline, CDR1 is LNHDA and CDR2 is SQIVND (reference sequence).

This chain connects TRBV5-4 to TRBJ2-3; TRBD2 might be the D (5 bases). The CDR3 totals 14 residues. Germline V CDR1 and CDR2: SGHNT, YYREEE (reference sequence). Between the trimmed V and J ends, which lost 2 bases and 0 bases, there was a span of 7 bases. The CDR3, as DNA: TGTGCCAGCAGCTTCCGGACTAGCACAGATACGCAGTATTTT. This gives the protein CASSFRTSTDTQYF.

This sequence joins TRBV29-1 and TRBJ1-5, with a weak D call TRBD1 (5 bases). Per germline, CDR1 SQVTM and CDR2 ANQGSEA. Trimming shortened V by 0 bases and J by 7 bases, and 13 bases separated the two germline ends. CDR3 size: 14 residues. The CDR3 loop is CSVEDEGRGQPQHF. The CDR3 DNA follows: TGCAGCGTTGAAGATGAGGGACGGGGGCAGCCCCAGCATTTT.

The rearrangement joins TRBV28 to TRBJ2-3; 8 bases map to TRBD1. This CDR3 contains 13 residues. Germline V gene sequence: CDR1 MDHEN, CDR2 SYDVKM. V shed 6 bases and J 7 bases; nucleotides not matched to a gene: 6. The CDR3 protein is CASRLQGGNTQYF. In DNA, the CDR3 is TGTGCCAGCAGGTTACAGGGGGGAAATACGCAGTATTTT.

The chain couples TRBV7-2 to TRBJ2-1, with D uncertain. The CDR3 spans 13 residues. Per the germline V gene, CDR1 is SGHTA and CDR2 is FQGNSA. V was pared by 8 bases and J by 9 bases, with 17 bases between. CDR3 nucleotides: TGTGCCAGCGGATACCCACAAGAACTTGAGCAGTTCTTC. It codes for CASGYPQELEQFF.

Remarks on this clone: The same CDR3 arises from other DNA sequences in this sample as well. The J gene is TRBJ2-7, the V gene TRBV7-9; the D gene is possibly TRBD2 (7 bases). Germline values: CDR1 SEHNR, CDR2 FQNEAQ (reference sequence). The CDR3 consists of 13 residues. The V end was cut by 4 bases, the J end by 3 bases, with 10 bases between. CDR3 nucleotides: TGTGCCAGCAGCTGGGAGGGGGGCTACGAGCAGTACTTC. This codes for CASSWEGGYEQYF.

CDR3 residues: CASSPGGRETQYF. CDR3 sequence (DNA): TGTGCCAGCAGCCCAGGGGGTCGGGAGACCCAGTACTTC. The V and J genes are TRBV27 and TRBJ2-5; 7 bases agree with TRBD1. CDR1 is MNHEY and CDR2 is SMNVEV in the germline V gene (reference sequence). Losses at the gene ends were 6 bases for V and 5 bases for J; bases not matched to a gene: 6. This CDR3 has 13 amino acids.

The chain carries TRBV6-5 and TRBJ1-4; TRBD1 is a possible D gene (5 bases). With 5 bases removed from V and 3 bases from J, the gap between germline ends came to 10 bases. Germline lookup yields CDR1 MNHEY and CDR2 SVGAGI. This CDR3 spans 14 amino acids. The CDR3 spells CASSHRDPNEKLFF. The CDR3 region has the DNA TGTGCCAGCAGTCACCGGGACCCTAATGAAAAACTGTTTTTT.

The chain is built from TRBV7-9 and TRBJ2-2; 7 bases match TRBD2. The V gene end was trimmed by 3 bases and the J gene end by 1 base; junction bases not matched to a gene: 2. The CDR3 is 15 amino acids. Germline V gene sequence: CDR1 SEHNR, CDR2 FQNEAQ (reference sequence). CDR3 sequence (DNA): TGTGCCAGCAGCTTCGGGAGGTGGAACACCGGGGAGCTGTTTTTT. Translation: CASSFGRWNTGELFF.

The chain links TRBV7-9 to TRBJ1-1; D not certain. Germline V gene sequence: CDR1 SEHNR, CDR2 FQNEAQ (reference sequence). The V gene lost 2 bases and the J gene lost 2 bases, with 6 bases spanning the gap. The CDR3 runs to 13 residues. CDR3: CASSLMANTEAFF. As DNA, the CDR3 is TGTGCCAGCAGCTTAATGGCAAACACTGAAGCTTTCTTT. The complete variable domain, with remaining parts taken from reference TRBV7-9 and TRBJ1-1, reads DTGVSQNPRHKITKRGQNVTFRCDPISEHNRLYWYRQTLGQGPEFLTYFQNEAQLEKSRLLSDRFSAERPKGSFSTLEIQRTEQGDSAMYLCASSLMANTEAFFGQGTRLTVV.

The chain is built from TRBV15 and TRBJ1-5; D is unclear. There are 12 residues in the CDR3. V gave up 3 bases and J gave up 4 bases, with 4 bases separating them. Germline CDR1 and CDR2: LNHNV and YYDKDF (reference sequence). CDR3 loop: CATSSQNQPQHF. The CDR3 DNA follows: TGTGCCACCAGCAGTCAGAATCAGCCCCAGCATTTT.